Detailed here is one T cell receptor (beta chain). The protocol was immunoSEQ multiplex PCR, while the TCRdb copy is restricted to in-frame clones and leaves out a portion. Of about 230,000 clones in the sample, more than 70% are singletons; the top ten hold 4.5% to 7%. The data originate from a study of blood T cell repertoires in COVID-19. V dropped 1 base and J dropped 2; count of bases not matched to a gene: 9. The CDR3 loop spans 17 amino acids. Germline V CDR1 and CDR2: SGHTA, FQGNSA. The J gene is TRBJ2-3, the V gene TRBV7-2, with 7 positions matching TRBD2. The receptor comes from an elderly man with acute or convalescent COVID-19. What was sequenced was peripheral blood. The chain's CDR3 is CASSLGLYRGDTDTQYF. CDR3 coding DNA: TGTGCCAGCAGCTTAGGTCTCTACCGGGGGGACACAGATACGCAGTATTTT.